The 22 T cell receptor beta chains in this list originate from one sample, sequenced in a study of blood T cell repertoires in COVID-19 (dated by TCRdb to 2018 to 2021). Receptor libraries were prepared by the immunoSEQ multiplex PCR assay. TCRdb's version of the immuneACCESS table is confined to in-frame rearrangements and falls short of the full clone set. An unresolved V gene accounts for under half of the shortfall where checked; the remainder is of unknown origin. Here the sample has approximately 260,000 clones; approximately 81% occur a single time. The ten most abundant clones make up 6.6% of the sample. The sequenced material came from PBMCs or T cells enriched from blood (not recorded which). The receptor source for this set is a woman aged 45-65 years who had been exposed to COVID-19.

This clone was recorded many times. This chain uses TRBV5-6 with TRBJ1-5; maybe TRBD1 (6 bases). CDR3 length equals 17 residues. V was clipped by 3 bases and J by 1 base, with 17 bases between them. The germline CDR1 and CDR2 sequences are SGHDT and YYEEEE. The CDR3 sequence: CASSSRSRGLSNQPQHF. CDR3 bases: TGTGCCAGCAGCTCCCGATCCAGGGGCTTAAGCAATCAGCCCCAGCATTTT. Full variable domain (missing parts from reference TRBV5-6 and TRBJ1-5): DAGVTQSPTHLIKTRGQQVTLRCSPKSGHDTVSWYQQALGQGPQFIFQYYEEEERQRGNFPDRFSGHQFPNYSSELNVNALLLGDSALYLCASSSRSRGLSNQPQHFGDGTRLSIL.

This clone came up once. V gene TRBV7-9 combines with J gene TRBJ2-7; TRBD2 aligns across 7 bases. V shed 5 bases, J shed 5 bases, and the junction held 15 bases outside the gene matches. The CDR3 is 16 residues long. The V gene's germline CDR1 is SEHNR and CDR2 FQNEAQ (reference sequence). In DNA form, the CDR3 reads TGTGCCAGCAGCCTAGGGAGTGCGGGAGTTGTTGACGAGCAGTACTTC. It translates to CASSLGSAGVVDEQYF.

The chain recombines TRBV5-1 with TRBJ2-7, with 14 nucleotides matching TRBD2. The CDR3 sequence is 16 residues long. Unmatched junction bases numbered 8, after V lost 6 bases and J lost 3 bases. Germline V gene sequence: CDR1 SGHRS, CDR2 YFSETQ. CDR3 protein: CASNQGTSGGYYEQYF. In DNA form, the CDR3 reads TGCGCCAGCAATCAGGGGACTAGCGGGGGTTACTACGAGCAGTACTTC.

DNA for the CDR3: TGTGCCAGCAGGCTCACTAGCGCAGATACGCAGTATTTT. This codes for CASRLTSADTQYF. V is TRBV7-8 and J is TRBJ2-3; 7 nucleotides agree with TRBD2. Germline V gene sequence: CDR1 SGHVS, CDR2 FQNEAQ. V shed 6 bases, J shed 4 bases, and the junction held 4 bases outside the gene matches. This CDR3 is built from 13 residues.

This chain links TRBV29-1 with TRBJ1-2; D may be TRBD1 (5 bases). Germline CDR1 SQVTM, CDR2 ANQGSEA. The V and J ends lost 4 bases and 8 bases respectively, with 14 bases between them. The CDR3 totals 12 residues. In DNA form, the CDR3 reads TGCAGCGTTGTAGGCCAGGGTAGAGGCTACACCTTC. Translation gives CSVVGQGRGYTF.

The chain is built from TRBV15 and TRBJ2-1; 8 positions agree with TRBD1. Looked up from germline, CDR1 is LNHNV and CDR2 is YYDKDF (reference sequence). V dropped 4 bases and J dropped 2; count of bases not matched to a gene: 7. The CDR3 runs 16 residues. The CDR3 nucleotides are TGTGCCACCAGCACTCACAGGGGGGTAACCTACAATGAGCAGTTCTTC. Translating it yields CATSTHRGVTYNEQFF.

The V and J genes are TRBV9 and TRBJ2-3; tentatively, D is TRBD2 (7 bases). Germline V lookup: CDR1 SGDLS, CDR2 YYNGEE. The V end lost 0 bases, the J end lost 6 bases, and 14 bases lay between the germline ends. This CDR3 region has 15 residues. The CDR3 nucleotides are TGTGCCAGCAGCGTAGGGGGGGGGCCATCTGATACGCAGTATTTT. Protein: CASSVGGGPSDTQYF. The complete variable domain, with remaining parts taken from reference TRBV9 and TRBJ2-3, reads DSGVTQTPKHLITATGQRVTLRCSPRSGDLSVYWYQQSLDQGLQFLIQYYNGEERAKGNILERFSAQQFPDLHSELNLSSLELGDSALYFCASSVGGGPSDTQYFGPGTRLTVL.

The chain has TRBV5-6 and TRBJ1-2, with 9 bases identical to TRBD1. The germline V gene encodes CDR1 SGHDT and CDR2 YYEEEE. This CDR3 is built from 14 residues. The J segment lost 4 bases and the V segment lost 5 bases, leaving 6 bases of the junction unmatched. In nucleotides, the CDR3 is TGTGCCAGCAGTTTTGGACAGGGGAGCTATGGCTACACCTTC. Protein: CASSFGQGSYGYTF.

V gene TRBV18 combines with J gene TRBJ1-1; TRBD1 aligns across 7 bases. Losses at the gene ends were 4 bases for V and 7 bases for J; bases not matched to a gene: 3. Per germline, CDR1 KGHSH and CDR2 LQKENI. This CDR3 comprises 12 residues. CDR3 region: CASSQGGIEAFF. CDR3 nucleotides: TGTGCCAGCTCACAAGGGGGCATTGAAGCTTTCTTT. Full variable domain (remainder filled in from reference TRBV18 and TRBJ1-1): NAGVMQNPRHLVRRRGQEARLRCSPMKGHSHVYWYRQLPEEGLKFMVYLQKENIIDESGMPKERFSAEFPKEGPSILRIQQVVRGDSAAYFCASSQGGIEAFFGQGTRLTVV.

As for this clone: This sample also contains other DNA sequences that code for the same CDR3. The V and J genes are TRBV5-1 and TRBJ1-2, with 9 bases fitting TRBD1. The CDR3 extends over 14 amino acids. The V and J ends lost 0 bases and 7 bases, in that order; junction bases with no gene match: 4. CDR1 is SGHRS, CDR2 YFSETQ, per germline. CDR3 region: CASSLDGQGSGYTF. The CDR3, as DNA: TGCGCCAGCAGCTTGGATGGACAGGGGTCTGGCTACACCTTC.

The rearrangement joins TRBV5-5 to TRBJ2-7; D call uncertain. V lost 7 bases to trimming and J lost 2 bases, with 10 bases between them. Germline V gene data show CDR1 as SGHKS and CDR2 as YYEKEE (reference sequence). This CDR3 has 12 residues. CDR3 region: CASSPRTYEQYF. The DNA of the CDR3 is TGTGCCAGCTCTCCTAGAACCTACGAGCAGTACTTC. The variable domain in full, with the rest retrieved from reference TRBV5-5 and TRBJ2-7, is DAGVTQSPTHLIKTRGQQVTLRCSPISGHKSVSWYQQVLGQGPQFIFQYYEKEERGRGNFPDRFSARQFPNYSSELNVNALLLGDSALYLCASSPRTYEQYFGPGTRLTVT.

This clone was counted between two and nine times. The CDR3 bases are TGTGCCAGTGAACAGAGGGCGGCAGAAGCTTTCTTT. It yields the protein CASEQRAAEAFF. The rearrangement joins TRBV28 to TRBJ1-1; D is undetermined. Trimming cost V 9 bases and J 8 bases, with 16 bases left between them. The length of the CDR3 is 12 residues. The germline gives CDR1 MDHEN, CDR2 SYDVKM. The full variable domain, completed using reference TRBV28 and TRBJ1-1, is DVKVTQSSRYLVKRTGEKVFLECVQDMDHENMFWYRQDPGLGLRLIYFSYDVKMKEKGDIPEGYSVSREKKERFSLILESASTNQTSMYLCASEQRAAEAFFGQGTRLTVV.

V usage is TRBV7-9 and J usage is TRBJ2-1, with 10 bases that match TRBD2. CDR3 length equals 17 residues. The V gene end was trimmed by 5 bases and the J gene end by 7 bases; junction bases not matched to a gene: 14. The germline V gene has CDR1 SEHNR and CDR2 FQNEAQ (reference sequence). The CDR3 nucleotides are TGTGCCAGCAGCGATCAGGCGACGGCTAGCGGGGGAAATGAGCAGTTCTTC. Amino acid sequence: CASSDQATASGGNEQFF.

The CDR3 nucleotides read TGTGCCAGCAGTAGGCAGGGCCATAGCAATCAGCCCCAGCATTTT. Translation: CASSRQGHSNQPQHF. The rearrangement links TRBV28 to TRBJ1-5; possible D gene TRBD1, 5 bases. This CDR3 is 15 amino acids long. Germline V gene sequence: CDR1 MDHEN, CDR2 SYDVKM. V lost 5 bases and J lost 0, with 11 bases in between.

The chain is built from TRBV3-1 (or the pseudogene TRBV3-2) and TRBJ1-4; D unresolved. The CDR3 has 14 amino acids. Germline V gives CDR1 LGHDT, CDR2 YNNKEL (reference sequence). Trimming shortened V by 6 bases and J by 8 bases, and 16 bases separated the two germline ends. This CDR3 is CASRPPGGDEKLFF. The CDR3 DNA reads TGTGCCAGCAGACCGCCGGGAGGTGACGAAAAACTGTTTTTT.

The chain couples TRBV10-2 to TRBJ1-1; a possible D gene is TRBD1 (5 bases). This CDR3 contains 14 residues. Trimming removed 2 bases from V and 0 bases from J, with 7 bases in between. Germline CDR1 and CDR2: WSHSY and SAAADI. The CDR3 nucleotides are TGCGCCAGCAGTGAGCCGGGGGTGAACACTGAAGCTTTCTTT. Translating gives CASSEPGVNTEAFF.

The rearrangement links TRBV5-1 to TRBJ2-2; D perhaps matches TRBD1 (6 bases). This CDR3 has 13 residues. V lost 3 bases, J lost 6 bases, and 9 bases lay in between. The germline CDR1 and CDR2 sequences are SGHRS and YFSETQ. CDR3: CASSSGDPGELFF. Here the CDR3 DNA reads TGCGCCAGCAGCTCAGGGGATCCCGGGGAGCTGTTTTTT.

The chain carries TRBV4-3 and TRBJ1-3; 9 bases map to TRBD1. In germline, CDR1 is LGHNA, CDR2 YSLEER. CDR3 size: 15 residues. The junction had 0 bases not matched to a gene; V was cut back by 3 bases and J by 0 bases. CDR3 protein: CASSQTGGSGNTIYF. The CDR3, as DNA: TGCGCCAGCAGCCAGACAGGGGGCTCTGGAAACACCATATATTTT.

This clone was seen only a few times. DNA for the CDR3: TGTGCCAGCAGTTACGTACCGATCGGTGAAGCTTTCTTT. Its protein product is CASSYVPIGEAFF. The V call is TRBV6-5, the J call TRBJ1-1; no reliable D call. Trimming pared 2 bases from V and 7 bases from J, leaving 11 bases between. The V gene's germline CDR1 is MNHEY and CDR2 SVGAGI. The CDR3 runs to 13 residues.

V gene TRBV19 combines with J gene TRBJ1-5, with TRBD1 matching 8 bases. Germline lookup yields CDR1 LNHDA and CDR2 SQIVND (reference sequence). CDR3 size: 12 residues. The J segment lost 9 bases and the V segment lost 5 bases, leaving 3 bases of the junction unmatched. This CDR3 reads CASSLGQGPQHF. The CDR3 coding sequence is TGTGCCAGTAGTCTCGGACAGGGGCCCCAGCATTTT.

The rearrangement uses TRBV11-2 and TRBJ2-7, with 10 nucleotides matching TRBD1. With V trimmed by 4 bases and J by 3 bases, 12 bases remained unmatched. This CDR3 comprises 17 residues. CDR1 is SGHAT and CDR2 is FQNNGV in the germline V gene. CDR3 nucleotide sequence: TGTGCCAGCAGCTCCCCGCCGGGACAGGGGTCTAACTACGAGCAGTACTTC. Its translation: CASSSPPGQGSNYEQYF.

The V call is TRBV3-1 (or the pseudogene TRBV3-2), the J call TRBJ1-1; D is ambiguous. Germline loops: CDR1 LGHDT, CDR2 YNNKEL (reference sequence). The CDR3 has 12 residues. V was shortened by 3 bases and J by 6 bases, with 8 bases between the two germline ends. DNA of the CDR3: TGTGCCAGCAGCCAGGGAGGCGCTGAAGCTTTCTTT. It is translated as CASSQGGAEAFF.